These T cell receptor beta chains were read from a single sample in a study of blood T cells in healthy people across ages. TCRdb redid the calling of the 5' RACE reads with MiXCR, one entry per CDR3 protein. The sample has more than 700,000 distinct CDR3 sequences, about 47% seen once. Sequences were obtained from blood. The receptors derive from an elderly man in good health. CDR3s include the opening cysteine and the closing phenylalanine or tryptophan. D genes are given only for firm matches. Expanded clones get a size class; other rows say once, few or many, or leave the size out.

clone_size d_call j_call v_call cdr3_nt cdr3_aa
. . TRBJ2-4 TRBV10-3 TGTGCCATCAGTGAGTCGATCGGGGGTACGGCCAAAAACATTCAGTACTTC CAISESIGGTAKNIQYF
. . TRBJ1-5 TRBV4-2 TGTGCCAGCAGCCAAGGCGGGACCGTCCCCAGGCGGCATTTT CASSQGGTVPRRHF
. TRBD1 TRBJ1-5 TRBV2 TGTGCCAGCAGGGGGACAGGGCGCAATCAGCCCCAGCATTTT CASRGTGRNQPQHF
. . TRBJ2-7 TRBV14 TGTGCCAGCAGGTCGAACCTAAATGGCGATGAGCAGTACTTC CASRSNLNGDEQYF
few . TRBJ2-7 TRBV28 TGTGCCAGCAGTAATTCCGGATCCAGCTCCTACGAGCAGTACTTC CASSNSGSSSYEQYF
. TRBD1 TRBJ1-5 TRBV4-1 TGCGCCAGCAGCCAAGATCAGGTCGGCCAGGGGGCGCGGCAGCCCCAGCATTTT CASSQDQVGQGARQPQHF
. . TRBJ1-6 TRBV4-1 TGCGCCAGCGCCACAGTGAATTCACCCCTCCACTTT CASATVNSPLHF
. TRBD1 TRBJ1-1 TRBV11-3 TGTGCCAGCAGCTTAGATCGAGGGGGGACAGGGGTCAACACTGAAGCTTTCTTT CASSLDRGGTGVNTEAFF
few TRBD2 TRBJ2-7 TRBV28 TGTGCCAGCAGCCTAAGGGCGCAACTAGCGGGGCACACCTACGAGCAGTACTTC CASSLRAQLAGHTYEQYF
few . TRBJ2-4 TRBV3-1 TGTGCCAGCAGCCCGGGGACAGCCAAAAACATTCAGTACTTC CASSPGTAKNIQYF
. TRBD1 TRBJ2-7 TRBV27 TGTGCCAGCAGTTTAGGACAGGACATCTCCTACAATGAGCAGTACTTC CASSLGQDISYNEQYF
. TRBD1 TRBJ2-7 TRBV24-1 TGTGCCACCCAACACAGGGGATCCCGCGAGCAGTACTTC CATQHRGSREQYF
. TRBD1 TRBJ2-7 TRBV27 TGTGCCAGCAGTCCCGGGACAGGGGCTTTCAATGAGCAGTACTTC CASSPGTGAFNEQYF
. . TRBJ2-3 TRBV14 TGTGCCAGCAGCTTTTACGCGCATAGCACAGATACGCAGTATTTT CASSFYAHSTDTQYF
few . TRBJ2-1 TRBV28 TGTGCCAGCAGTCCTCTCCTCTTACAGGTTTTCAATGAGCAGTTCTTC CASSPLLLQVFNEQFF
. . TRBJ2-1 TRBV27 TGTGCCAGCAGTTTCCCCAGAGGATATGAGCAGTTCTTC CASSFPRGYEQFF
. . TRBJ2-3 TRBV20-1 TGCAGTGCTAGAGGGAACCAGGGGACAGATACGCAGTATTTT CSARGNQGTDTQYF
. . TRBJ2-5 TRBV20-1 TGCAGTGCGCAAAGGCTGGGGGAAGAGACCCAGTACTTC CSAQRLGEETQYF
few TRBD2 TRBJ2-1 TRBV5-1 TGCGCCAGCAGCTTGGAGCCTAGCGGGAGAGGGGGCAATGAGCAGTTCTTC CASSLEPSGRGGNEQFF
. . TRBJ2-1 TRBV7-2 TGTGCCAGCAGCTTAGTATCTGCGTCCTACAATGAGCAGTTCTTC CASSLVSASYNEQFF
. TRBD2 TRBJ2-2 TRBV11-3 TGTGCCAGCAGCCGGACTAGCGGGAGTACCGGGGAGCTGTTTTTT CASSRTSGSTGELFF
. . TRBJ2-3 TRBV12-3/TRBV12-4 TGTGCCAGCAGTTTGTCAGATGCGCAGTATTTT CASSLSDAQYF
. . TRBJ1-6 TRBV7-6 TGTGCCAGCAGCTTAATTCAGGGCTATTCACCCCTCCACTTT CASSLIQGYSPLHF
many . TRBJ2-3 TRBV4-3 TGCGCCAGCAGCCAAGATGCAGGGGTTATCACAGATACGCAGTATTTT CASSQDAGVITDTQYF
. . TRBJ2-7 TRBV11-3 TGTGCCAGCAGCCCAAGCACAGCACTAGTCTCCTACGAGCAGTACTTC CASSPSTALVSYEQYF